The T cell receptor (beta chain) described here comes from a study of blood T cell repertoires in COVID-19 (TCRdb year 2020). About the investigation overall: Samples from collaborators originated in the United States, Italy and Spain and spanned both the acute and convalescent phases of COVID-19. The repertoires were released in a freely available public database intended as a resource for research on the immune response to SARS-CoV-2. Where available, HLA class I and class II types were obtained from metadata supplied by the sample provider rather than from assay-based typing. The material from the prospective study consisted of cDNA or gDNA derived from T cells, B-cell-depleted T cells, or PBMCs. A de-identified subject ID, COVID-19 status, age in years and sex were almost always included in the sample metadata. Deeply sampled blood TCRbeta repertoires from subjects exposed to, actively infected with, or recovered from COVID-19 were included in the dataset. The samples were drawn from the first 160 participants of the ongoing ImmuneRACE study and from some 1,300 subjects provided by 6 global collaborators. The research as a whole found: How much clinical and demographic metadata was included differed by source and by participant, and the metadata was provided uncurated.

TCRbeta CDR3 regions were amplified from genomic DNA by means of the immunoSEQ Assay, a bias-controlled multiplex PCR. As for the authors' bioinformatics: Nucleated cell counts per sample were estimated from amplification of reference gene primers within the assay. To quantify the absolute abundance of each unique TCRbeta CDR3 rearrangement, sequence reads were collapsed and filtered. For each sample, productive Simpson clonality was calculated as the square root of Simpson's diversity index across productive rearrangements. The source is immuneACCESS, and TCRdb retained only in-frame sequences with V and J called. Part of the clones is not carried over; for the studies checked, unresolved V genes explain less than half of this, and the remainder is unexplained. V, J and clone size reflect that table, while D and trimming were determined from the DNA. For this sample there are around 6,100 clones; 75% to 90% appear just once. The ten largest clonotypes hold roughly 4.7% of the sample.

Reading from cysteine to phenylalanine, the CDR3 counts 16 amino acids. The kept DNA is CDR3 alone, 48 bases in frame from the first base. V is trimmed back by 5 bases and J by 2 bases, and the junction contains 4 bases that no gene match accounts for. For CDR1 and CDR2, the germline V gene lists SGHTA and FQGNSA. A note on this clone: Its antigen has not been determined. Base qualities were left out, and no much larger clone turns up one base away.

Whole blood was collected in K2EDTA tubes by collaborating institutions according to the institutions' own protocols. For TCRbeta analysis, collaborators shipped samples as frozen whole blood, isolated PBMCs, or DNA extracted from either of those sample types. Recombination linked TRBV7-2 to TRBJ2-1; TRBD2 lines up with 12 middle nucleotides. The TCR comes from an elderly man with active COVID-19. The sequencing input was peripheral blood. The CDR3 corresponds to CASSPRTSGTYNEQFF. The sequenced DNA is TGTGCCAGCAGCCCCAGGACTAGCGGGACCTACAATGAGCAGTTCTTC. When the CDR3 is completed using the reference TRBV7-2 and TRBJ2-1 genes on either side, the full variable domain is GAGVSQSPSNKVTEKGKDVELRCDPISGHTALYWYRQSLGQGLEFLIYFQGNSAPDKSGLPSDRFSAERTGGSVSTLTIQRTQQEDSAVYLCASSPRTSGTYNEQFFGPGTRLTVL.